This T cell receptor (beta chain) appears in the sequencing data of a study of cytomegalovirus exposure and HLA in healthy donors. Regarding the study as a whole: Cytomegalovirus status was reportedly diagnosed by the classifier with high sensitivity and specificity. Available immune exposure information was restricted to CMV serostatus only. HLA allele associations emerged for around 15,000 TCR beta sequences in a later analysis, at 0.05 false discovery rate.

About this clone: Its antigen remains unidentified.

Germline CDR1 reads SGHRS; CDR2 reads YFSETQ. The CDR3 length is 19 residues. The V end was cut by 3 bases, the J end by 11 bases, with 35 bases between. All the people who gave samples were healthy bone marrow donors. PCR employed 60 Vbeta and 13 Jbeta primers. Measured with immunoSEQ multiplex PCR; TCRdb has only the in-frame clones, and not every one. The sample holds 200,000 or so clones. The chain links TRBV5-1 to TRBJ2-5; D possibly corresponds to TRBD1 (5 bases). This TCR derives from a boy between 10 and 17 years old in good health and CMV-seronegative. Sequencing used PBMCs. The CDR3 spells CASSSPYPSPGLLSYAQYF. CDR3 nucleotide sequence: TGCGCCAGCAGCTCGCCGTATCCCTCCCCAGGGCTACTATCCTACGCGCAGTACTTC.